This paragraph reports one TCR beta chain. Its specificity is not known. Looked up from germline, CDR1 is SGHVS and CDR2 is FNYEAQ. V was clipped by 4 bases and J by 2 bases; unmatched bases: 7. CDR3 length: 16 residues. This record belongs to a study of cytomegalovirus exposure and HLA in healthy donors. Study conclusions and caveats: According to the study, 150 to 200 TCR beta chains were cytomegalovirus-associated. In vitro confirmation showed three CMV-associated chains to be CMV antigen specific. Immune exposure information comprised only CMV serostatus.

Researchers ran the PCR with 60 Vbeta and 13 Jbeta primers. In the source study's methods: A later analysis tallied approximately 78 million unique TCR beta chains, around 10 million of them shared. Profiling relied on immunoSEQ multiplex PCR, and the TCRdb table lists in-frame clones only, not all of them. V, J and clone size are taken as reported in that table, and D and trimming were inferred from the DNA itself. The sample has about 71,000 clones; about 67% are singletons. The sequence came from a man aged 35 to 55 in good health and CMV-seropositive. The chain employs TRBV7-6 and TRBJ1-3, with 8 bases matching TRBD1. Specimen: PBMCs. CDR3 nucleotide sequence: TGTGCCAGCAGCTCGGGGACAGGTCCTCCTGGAAACACCATATATTTT. Protein: CASSSGTGPPGNTIYF.